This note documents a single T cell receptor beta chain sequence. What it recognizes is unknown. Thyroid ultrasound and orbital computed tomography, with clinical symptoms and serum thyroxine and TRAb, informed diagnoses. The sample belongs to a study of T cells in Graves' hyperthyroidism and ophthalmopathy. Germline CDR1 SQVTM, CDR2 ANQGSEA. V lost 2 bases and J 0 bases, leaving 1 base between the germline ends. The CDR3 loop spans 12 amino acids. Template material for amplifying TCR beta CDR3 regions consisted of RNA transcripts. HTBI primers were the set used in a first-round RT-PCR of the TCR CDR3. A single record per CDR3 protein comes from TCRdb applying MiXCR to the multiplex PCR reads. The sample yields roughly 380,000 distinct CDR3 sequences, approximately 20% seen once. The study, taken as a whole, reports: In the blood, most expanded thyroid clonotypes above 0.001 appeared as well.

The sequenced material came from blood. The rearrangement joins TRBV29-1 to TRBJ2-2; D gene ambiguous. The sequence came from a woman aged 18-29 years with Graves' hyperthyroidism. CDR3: CSVEPNTGELFF. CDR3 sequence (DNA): TGCAGCGTTGAACCGAACACCGGGGAGCTGTTTTTT.